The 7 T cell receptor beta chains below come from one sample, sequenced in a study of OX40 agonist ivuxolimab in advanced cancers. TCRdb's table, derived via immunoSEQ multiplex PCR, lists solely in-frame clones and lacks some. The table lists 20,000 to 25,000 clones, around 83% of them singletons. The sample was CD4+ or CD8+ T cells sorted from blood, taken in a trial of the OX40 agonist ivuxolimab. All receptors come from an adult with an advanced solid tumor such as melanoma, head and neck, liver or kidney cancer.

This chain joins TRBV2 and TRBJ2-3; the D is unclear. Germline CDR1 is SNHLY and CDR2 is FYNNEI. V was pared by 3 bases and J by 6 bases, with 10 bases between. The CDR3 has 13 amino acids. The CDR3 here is CASSDLGWDTQYF. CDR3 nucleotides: TGTGCCAGCAGTGACTTGGGATGGGATACGCAGTATTTT.

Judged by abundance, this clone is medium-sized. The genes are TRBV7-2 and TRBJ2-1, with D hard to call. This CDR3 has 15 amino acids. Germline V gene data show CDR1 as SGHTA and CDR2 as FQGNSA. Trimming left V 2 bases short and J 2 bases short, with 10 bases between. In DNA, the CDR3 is TGTGCCAGCAGCTTATATGGGCCCCCCTACAATGAGCAGTTCTTC. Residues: CASSLYGPPYNEQFF.

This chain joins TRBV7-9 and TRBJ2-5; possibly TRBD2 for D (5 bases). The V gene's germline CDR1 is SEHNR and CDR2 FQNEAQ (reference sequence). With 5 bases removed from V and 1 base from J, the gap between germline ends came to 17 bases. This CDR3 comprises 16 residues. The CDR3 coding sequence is TGTGCCAGCAGCCCCCAGTCAGCAGGAGGCCAAGAGACCCAGTACTTC. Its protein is CASSPQSAGGQETQYF.

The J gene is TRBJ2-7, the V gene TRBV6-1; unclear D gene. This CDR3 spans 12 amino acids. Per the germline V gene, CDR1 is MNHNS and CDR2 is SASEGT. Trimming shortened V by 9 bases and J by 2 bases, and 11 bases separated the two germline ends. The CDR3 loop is CASIQGAYEQYF. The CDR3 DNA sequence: TGTGCCAGTATTCAAGGAGCCTACGAGCAGTACTTC.

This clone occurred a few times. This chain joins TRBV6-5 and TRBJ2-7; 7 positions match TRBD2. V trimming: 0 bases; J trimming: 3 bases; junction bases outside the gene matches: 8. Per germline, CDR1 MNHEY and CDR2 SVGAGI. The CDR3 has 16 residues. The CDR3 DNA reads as TGTGCCAGCAGTTACTCTTTCGCGGGAGCCATCTACGAGCAGTACTTC. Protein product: CASSYSFAGAIYEQYF.

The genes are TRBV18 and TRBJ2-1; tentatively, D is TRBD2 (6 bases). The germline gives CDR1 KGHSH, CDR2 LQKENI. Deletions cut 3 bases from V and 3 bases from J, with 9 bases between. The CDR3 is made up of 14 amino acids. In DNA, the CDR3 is TGTGCCAGCTCACCTCAGGGAGGCTACAATGAGCAGTTCTTC. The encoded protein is CASSPQGGYNEQFF.

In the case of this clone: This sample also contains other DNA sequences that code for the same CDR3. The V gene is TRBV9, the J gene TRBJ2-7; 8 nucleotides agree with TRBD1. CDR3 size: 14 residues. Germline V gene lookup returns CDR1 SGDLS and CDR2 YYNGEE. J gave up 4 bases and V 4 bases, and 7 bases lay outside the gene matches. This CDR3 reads CASSPRDRTYEQYF. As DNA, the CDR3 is TGTGCCAGCAGCCCTCGGGACAGGACATACGAGCAGTACTTC.